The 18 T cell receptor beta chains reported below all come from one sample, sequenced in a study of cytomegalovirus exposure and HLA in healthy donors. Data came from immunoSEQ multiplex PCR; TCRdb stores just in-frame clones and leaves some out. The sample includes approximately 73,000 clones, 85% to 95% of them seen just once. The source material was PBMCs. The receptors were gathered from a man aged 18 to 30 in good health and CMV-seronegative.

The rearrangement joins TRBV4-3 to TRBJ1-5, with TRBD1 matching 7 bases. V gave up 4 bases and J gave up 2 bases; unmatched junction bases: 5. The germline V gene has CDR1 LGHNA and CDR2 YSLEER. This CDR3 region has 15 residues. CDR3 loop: CASSRDRAGNQPQHF. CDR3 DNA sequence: TGCGCCAGCAGCCGAGACAGGGCGGGCAATCAGCCCCAGCATTTT.

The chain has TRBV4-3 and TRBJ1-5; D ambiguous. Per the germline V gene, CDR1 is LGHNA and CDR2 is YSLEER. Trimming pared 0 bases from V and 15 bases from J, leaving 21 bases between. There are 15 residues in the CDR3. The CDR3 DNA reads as TGCGCCAGCAGCCAAGAGTTTCTGTACGGTCAGGATCTGCATTTT. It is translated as CASSQEFLYGQDLHF.

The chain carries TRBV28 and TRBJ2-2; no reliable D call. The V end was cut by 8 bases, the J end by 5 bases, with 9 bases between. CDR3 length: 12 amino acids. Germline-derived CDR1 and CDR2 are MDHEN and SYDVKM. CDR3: CASHTLTGELFF. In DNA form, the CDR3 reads TGTGCCAGCCATACTTTAACCGGGGAGCTGTTTTTT.

The CDR3, as DNA: TGTGCCAGCAGTCGACAGAGAGTCAATCAGCCCCAGCATTTT. Translated: CASSRQRVNQPQHF. The chain links TRBV7-2 to TRBJ1-5; maybe TRBD1 (5 bases). Trimming took 6 bases from V and 3 from J, leaving 12 bases between them. CDR1 is SGHTA, CDR2 FQGNSA, per germline. The CDR3 is made up of 14 amino acids.

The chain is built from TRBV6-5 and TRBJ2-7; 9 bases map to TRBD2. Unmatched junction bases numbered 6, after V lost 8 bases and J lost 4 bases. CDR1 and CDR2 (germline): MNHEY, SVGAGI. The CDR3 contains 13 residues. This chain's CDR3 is CASRASGEYEQYF. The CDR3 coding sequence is TGTGCCAGCCGGGCTAGCGGGGAATACGAGCAGTACTTC.

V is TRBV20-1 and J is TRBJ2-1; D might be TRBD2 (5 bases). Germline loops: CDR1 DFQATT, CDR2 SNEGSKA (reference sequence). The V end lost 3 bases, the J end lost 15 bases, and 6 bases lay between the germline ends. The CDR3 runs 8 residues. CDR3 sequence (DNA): TGCAGTGCTAGCGGGGTGTTCTTC. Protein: CSASGVFF.

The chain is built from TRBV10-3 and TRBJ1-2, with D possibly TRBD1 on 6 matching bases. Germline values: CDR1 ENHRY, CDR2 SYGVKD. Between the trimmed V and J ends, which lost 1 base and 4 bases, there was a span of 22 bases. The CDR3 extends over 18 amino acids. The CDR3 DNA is TGTGCCATCAGTGAGTTGAGGCCCGGACAGACCCCAGCCTATGGCTACACCTTC. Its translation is CAISELRPGQTPAYGYTF.

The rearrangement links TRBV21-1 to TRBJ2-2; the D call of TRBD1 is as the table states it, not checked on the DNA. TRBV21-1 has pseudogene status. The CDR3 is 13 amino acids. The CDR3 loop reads CAISDRGSGELFF. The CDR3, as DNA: TGTGCCATCTCGGACAGGGGGTCTGGGGAGCTGTTTTTT.

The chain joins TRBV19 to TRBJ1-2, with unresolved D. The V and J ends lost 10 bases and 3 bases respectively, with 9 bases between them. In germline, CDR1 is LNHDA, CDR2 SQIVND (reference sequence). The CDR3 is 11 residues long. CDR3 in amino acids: CATEDYYGYTF. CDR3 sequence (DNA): TGTGCCACAGAGGATTACTATGGCTACACCTTC.

CDR3 loop: CSVLQGYEQYF. The CDR3 bases are TGCAGTGTCTTACAGGGTTACGAGCAGTACTTC. V gene TRBV20-1 combines with J gene TRBJ2-5; TRBD1 might be the D (6 bases). The J call may be faulty, since TRBJ2-7 better matches the DNA end. CDR1 and CDR2 from the germline V gene are DFQATT and SNEGSKA (reference sequence). The CDR3 consists of 11 residues.

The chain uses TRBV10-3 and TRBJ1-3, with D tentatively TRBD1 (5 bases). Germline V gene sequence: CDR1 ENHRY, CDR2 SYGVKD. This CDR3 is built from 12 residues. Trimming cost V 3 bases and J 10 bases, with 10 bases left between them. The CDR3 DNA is TGTGCCATCAGTGATCTGGGGCAGACCATATATTTT. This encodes CAISDLGQTIYF.

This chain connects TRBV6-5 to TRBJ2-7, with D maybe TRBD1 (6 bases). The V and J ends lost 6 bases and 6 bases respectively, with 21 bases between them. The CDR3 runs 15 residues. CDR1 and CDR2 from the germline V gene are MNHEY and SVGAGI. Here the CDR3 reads CASSLKSGGVAEQYF. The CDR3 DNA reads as TGTGCCAGCAGCCTAAAGTCTGGGGGCGTAGCCGAGCAGTACTTC.

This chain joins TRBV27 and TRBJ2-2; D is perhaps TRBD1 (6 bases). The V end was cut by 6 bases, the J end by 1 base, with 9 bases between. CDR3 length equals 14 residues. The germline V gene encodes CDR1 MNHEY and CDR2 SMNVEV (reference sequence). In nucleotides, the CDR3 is TGTGCCAGCAGGACAGGACTGAACACCGGGGAGCTGTTTTTT. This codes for CASRTGLNTGELFF.

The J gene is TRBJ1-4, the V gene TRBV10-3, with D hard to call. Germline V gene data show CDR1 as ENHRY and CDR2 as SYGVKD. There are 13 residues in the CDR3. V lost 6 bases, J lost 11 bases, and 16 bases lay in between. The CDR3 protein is CAISPIGREKLFF. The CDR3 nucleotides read TGTGCCATCAGCCCTATTGGGAGGGAGAAACTGTTTTTT.

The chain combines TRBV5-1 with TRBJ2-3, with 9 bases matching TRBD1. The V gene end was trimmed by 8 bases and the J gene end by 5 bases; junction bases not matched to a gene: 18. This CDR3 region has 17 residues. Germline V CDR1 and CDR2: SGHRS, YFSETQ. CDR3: CASFLSFPGQGGDTQYF. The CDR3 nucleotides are TGCGCCAGTTTTCTAAGTTTTCCGGGACAGGGAGGAGATACGCAGTATTTT.

The CDR3 region is CASYSPAQRDGYTF. CDR3 DNA: TGTGCCAGCTACTCACCGGCACAGCGGGATGGCTACACCTTC. The rearrangement joins TRBV9 to TRBJ1-2; D is unresolved. The germline V gene encodes CDR1 SGDLS and CDR2 YYNGEE. The ends were cut back, 7 bases at V and 6 bases at J, with 19 bases in the middle. The length of the CDR3 is 14 residues.

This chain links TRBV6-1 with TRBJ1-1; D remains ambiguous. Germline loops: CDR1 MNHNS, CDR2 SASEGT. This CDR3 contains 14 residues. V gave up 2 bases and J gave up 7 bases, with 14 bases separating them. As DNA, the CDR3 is TGTGCCAGCAGTGAACCACTCGGCGGTGGTGAAGCTTTCTTT. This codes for CASSEPLGGGEAFF.

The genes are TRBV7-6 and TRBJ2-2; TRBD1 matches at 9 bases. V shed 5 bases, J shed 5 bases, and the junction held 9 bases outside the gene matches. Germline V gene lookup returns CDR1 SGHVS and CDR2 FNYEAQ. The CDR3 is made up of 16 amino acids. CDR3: CASSLQSGTGTGELFF. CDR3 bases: TGTGCCAGCAGCCTACAATCCGGGACAGGGACCGGGGAGCTGTTTTTT.